This T cell receptor (beta chain) emerged from a study of OX40 agonist ivuxolimab in advanced cancers. Study context: Ivuxolimab doses were 0.01, 0.1, 0.3, 1.5, 3 or 10 mg/kg every 2 weeks. One patient with hepatocellular carcinoma and two with cutaneous melanoma, three in all, had partial responses.

Measured with immunoSEQ multiplex PCR; TCRdb has only the in-frame clones, and not every one. The sample includes about 52,000 clones, around 94% seen only once; the top ten take around 10%. This CDR3 is 13 amino acids long. Trimming shortened V by 0 bases and J by 3 bases, and 6 bases separated the two germline ends. Germline V gene sequence: CDR1 SGHDN, CDR2 FVKESK. The V gene is TRBV14, the J gene TRBJ2-7; a possible D gene is TRBD1 (5 bases). This specimen was CD4+ or CD8+ T cells sorted from blood, taken in a trial of the OX40 agonist ivuxolimab. This receptor was taken from an adult with an advanced solid tumor such as melanoma, head and neck, liver or kidney cancer. The CDR3 coding sequence is TGTGCCAGCAGCCAAGATGGACACTACGAGCAGTACTTC. Its protein is CASSQDGHYEQYF.